This T cell receptor (beta chain) was found in a study of T cells after yellow fever vaccination. Overall study: With SMART-Seq v4 Ultra Low Input, the fractions containing low cell numbers were prepared.

Germline V CDR1 and CDR2: LGHNA, YSLEER. J lost 8 bases, V lost 0 bases, and 9 bases had no gene match. There are 15 residues in the CDR3. TCRdb passed the 5' RACE reads through MiXCR, listing each CDR3 protein once. The repertoire holds 300,000 or so distinct CDR3 sequences, with 6.5% to 8.5% as singletons. Sequences were derived from PBMCs, sampled roughly 45 days after the first yellow fever vaccination. This TCR was recovered from a man in his late teens or twenties who received the YFV17D yellow fever vaccine. The chain recombines TRBV4-3 with TRBJ1-2, with 7 positions matching TRBD1. CDR3 amino acids: CASSQEEGASIGYTF. The DNA for the CDR3 is TGCGCCAGCAGCCAAGAAGAGGGGGCTTCCATCGGCTACACCTTC.